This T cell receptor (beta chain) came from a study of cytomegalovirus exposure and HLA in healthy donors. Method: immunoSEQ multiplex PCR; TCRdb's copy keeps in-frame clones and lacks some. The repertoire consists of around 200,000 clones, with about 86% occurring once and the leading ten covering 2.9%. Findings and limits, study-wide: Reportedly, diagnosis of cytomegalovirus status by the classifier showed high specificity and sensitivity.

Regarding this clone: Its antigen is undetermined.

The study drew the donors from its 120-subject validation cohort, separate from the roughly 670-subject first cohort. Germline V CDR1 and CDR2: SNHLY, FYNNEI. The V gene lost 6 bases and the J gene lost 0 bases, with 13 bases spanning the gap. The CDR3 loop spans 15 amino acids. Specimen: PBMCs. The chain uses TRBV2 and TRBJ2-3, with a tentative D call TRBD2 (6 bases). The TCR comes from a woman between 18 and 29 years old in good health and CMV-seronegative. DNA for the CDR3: TGTGCCAGCAGGGGACTGGCCCCTAGCACAGATACGCAGTATTTT. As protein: CASRGLAPSTDTQYF.